One sample yielded the 13 T cell receptor beta chains listed below, sequenced in a study of T cell repertoires in ileal Crohn's disease. The assay was immunoSEQ multiplex PCR, and TCRdb's table has in-frame clones only and misses some. The sample carries thousands of clones, around 83% recorded once. The sample taken for sequencing was ileal tissue. The receptors here all came from an adult with Crohn's disease.

In its sample, this clone was seen a few times. The chain has TRBV6-5 and TRBJ2-7, with 10 nucleotides matching TRBD1. The CDR3 length is 14 residues. Looked up from germline, CDR1 is MNHEY and CDR2 is SVGAGI. Germline trimming cut 4 bases from V and 3 bases from J; bases unmatched to any gene: 3. The CDR3 sequence: CASSWGQGNYEQYF. As DNA, the CDR3 is TGTGCCAGCAGTTGGGGACAGGGGAACTACGAGCAGTACTTC.

The J gene is TRBJ1-3, the V gene TRBV9, with D unresolved. V was trimmed by 0 bases and J by 0 bases, leaving 7 bases between them. Germline loops: CDR1 SGDLS, CDR2 YYNGEE. This CDR3 has 15 residues. The chain's CDR3 is CASSVDHSSGNTIYF. The CDR3 nucleotides read TGTGCCAGCAGCGTAGATCACAGCTCTGGAAACACCATATATTTT.

The chain carries TRBV19 and TRBJ2-1; D call uncertain. The V gene lost 5 bases and the J gene lost 2 bases, with 10 bases spanning the gap. Germline V gives CDR1 LNHDA, CDR2 SQIVND (reference sequence). The CDR3 contains 14 residues. CDR3: CASSFDTAYNEQFF. The CDR3 DNA sequence: TGTGCCAGTAGTTTTGACACAGCCTACAATGAGCAGTTCTTC.

The chain is built from TRBV16 and TRBJ1-3; 11 bases map to TRBD1. V shed 3 bases, J shed 0 bases, and the junction held 1 base outside the gene matches. The CDR3 spans 16 residues. Germline V lookup: CDR1 KGHSY, CDR2 FQNENV. The CDR3 DNA sequence: TGTGCCAGCAGCCACGGACAGGGGGCCTCTGGAAACACCATATATTTT. Translation: CASSHGQGASGNTIYF. Based on the CDR3 plus reference TRBV16 and TRBJ1-3, the full variable domain is GEEVAQTPKHLVRGEGQKAKLYCAPIKGHSYVFWYQQVLKNEFKFLISFQNENVFDETGMPKERFSAKCLPNSPCSLEIQATKLEDSAVYFCASSHGQGASGNTIYFGEGSWLTVV.

V is TRBV6-1 and J is TRBJ1-5; D is ambiguous. CDR3 length: 15 amino acids. V was trimmed by 7 bases and J by 5 bases, leaving 18 bases between them. The germline V gene has CDR1 MNHNS and CDR2 SASEGT. This chain's CDR3 is CASTPYYSSDQPQHF. DNA of the CDR3: TGTGCCAGCACCCCTTATTATTCCTCAGATCAGCCCCAGCATTTT.

Note on this clone: Other DNA variants within this sample encode the same CDR3. The chain links TRBV27 to TRBJ2-7; D uncertain. CDR1 and CDR2 (germline): MNHEY, SMNVEV (reference sequence). Trimming removed 2 bases at V and 3 bases at J, with 5 bases between. The CDR3 has 12 amino acids. The CDR3 DNA follows: TGTGCCAGCAGTTTAAATGGCTACGAGCAGTACTTC. It is translated as CASSLNGYEQYF.

This rearrangement joins TRBV28 to TRBJ2-7; possible D gene TRBD2, 5 bases. V was clipped by 5 bases and J by 4 bases, with 12 bases between them. Germline CDR1 is MDHEN and CDR2 is SYDVKM. The CDR3 extends over 13 amino acids. The CDR3 is CASSLGIHYEQYF. CDR3 sequence (DNA): TGTGCCAGCAGTCTCGGGATTCATTACGAGCAGTACTTC.

A remark on this clone: The junction differs from germline at one of its ends, possibly a read error. The V and J genes are TRBV19 and TRBJ1-2; no reliable D call. CDR1 is LNHDA and CDR2 is SQIVND in the germline V gene (reference sequence). The CDR3 has 14 residues. This CDR3 reads CASTRPPSSDGYTF. The CDR3 DNA sequence: TGTGCCAGTACAAGACCCCCTTCATCAGATGGATACACCTTC.

The gene calls are TRBV18 and TRBJ2-7; TRBD2 matches at 10 bases. CDR1 is KGHSH, CDR2 LQKENI, per germline. CDR3 length: 14 amino acids. V shed 3 bases, J shed 1 base, and the junction held 0 bases outside the gene matches. Written as DNA, the CDR3 is TGTGCCAGCTCACCTAGCGGGGGGTCCTACGAGCAGTACTTC. Translation: CASSPSGGSYEQYF.

This clone was detected once. This chain uses TRBV28 with TRBJ2-5; D unresolved. The V and J ends lost 6 bases and 2 bases respectively, with 19 bases between them. Per germline, CDR1 MDHEN and CDR2 SYDVKM. This CDR3 is 16 amino acids long. CDR3 in amino acids: CASSLVIGRAQETQYF. The CDR3 nucleotides read TGTGCCAGCAGCCTAGTTATAGGTAGGGCTCAAGAGACCCAGTACTTC.

The chain recombines TRBV6-1 with TRBJ1-5; TRBD1 matches 7 bases. CDR1 is MNHNS, CDR2 SASEGT, per germline. V was clipped by 4 bases and J by 1 base; unmatched bases: 7. This CDR3 has 16 amino acids. The CDR3 loop is CASSGPQGGSNQPQHF. CDR3 nucleotide sequence: TGTGCCAGCAGTGGGCCTCAGGGGGGAAGCAATCAGCCCCAGCATTTT.

The rearrangement uses TRBV5-4 and TRBJ1-2, with 7 bases aligning to TRBD1. The CDR3 is made up of 15 amino acids. Per the germline V gene, CDR1 is SGHNT and CDR2 is YYREEE (reference sequence). V shed 0 bases, J shed 3 bases, and the junction held 5 bases outside the gene matches. CDR3: CASSLATGFDYGYTF. The CDR3 DNA sequence: TGTGCCAGCAGCTTGGCGACAGGGTTCGACTATGGCTACACCTTC.

V is TRBV4-1 and J is TRBJ2-5; 7 nucleotides line up with TRBD1. J was trimmed by 0 bases and V by 4 bases; bases with no gene match: 8. Germline V lookup: CDR1 MGHRA, CDR2 YSYEKL. This CDR3 has 16 residues. This CDR3 is CASSPGGATYQETQYF. CDR3 sequence (DNA): TGCGCCAGCAGCCCAGGGGGTGCGACGTACCAAGAGACCCAGTACTTC.